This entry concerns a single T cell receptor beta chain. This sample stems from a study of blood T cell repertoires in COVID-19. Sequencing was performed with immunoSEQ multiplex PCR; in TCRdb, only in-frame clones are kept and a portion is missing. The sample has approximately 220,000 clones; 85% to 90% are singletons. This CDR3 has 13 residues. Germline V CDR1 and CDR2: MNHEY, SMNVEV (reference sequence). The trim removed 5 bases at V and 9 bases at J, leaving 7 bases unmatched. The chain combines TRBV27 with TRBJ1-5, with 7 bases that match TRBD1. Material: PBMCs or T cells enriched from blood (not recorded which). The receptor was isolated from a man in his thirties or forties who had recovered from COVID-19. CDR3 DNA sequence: TGTGCCAGCAGTCTACAGGGGTTTACGCCCCAGCATTTT. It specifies CASSLQGFTPQHF.